This TCR beta chain was recovered during a study of blood T cell repertoires in COVID-19. In the study overall: From T cells, B-cell-depleted T cells, or PBMCs came the material, which was cDNA or gDNA.

Sequenced by immunoSEQ multiplex PCR; TCRdb stores in-frame clones only, minus some. The sample lists about 670,000 clones; 85% to 90% were seen once. In germline, CDR1 is KGHDR, CDR2 SFDVKD. The CDR3 is 16 amino acids. V lost 5 bases, J lost 1 base, and 16 bases lay in between. This clone was found many times. J is TRBJ2-5 and V is TRBV24-1, with D tentatively TRBD2 (6 bases). The sample taken for sequencing was peripheral blood. This receptor was identified in a woman younger than 30 with acute or convalescent COVID-19. The CDR3 nucleotides read TGTGCCACCAGTGGGGAGGACACGAGTTCCCAAGAGACCCAGTACTTC. It codes for CATSGEDTSSQETQYF.